The source of this TCR beta chain is a study of tumor-infiltrating lymphocytes in oesophageal squamous cell carcinoma. TCRdb independently ran MiXCR on the PCR reads; one entry per CDR3 protein. Counted here are about 12,000 distinct CDR3 sequences, under 70% occurring once; the ten biggest clones make up 42%. In its sample, this clonotype ranks as medium-sized. Source material: esophageal tumor tissue. The TCR comes from a female donor with esophageal squamous cell carcinoma.

CDR3 DNA: TGTGCCAGCAGCGGGAAGGGGGCAATATTTACGCAGTATTTT. Protein sequence: CASSGKGAIFTQYF. The chain links TRBV7-2 to TRBJ2-3, with TRBD1 identical over 7 bases. The CDR3 consists of 14 residues. Trimming removed 5 bases from V and 8 bases from J; junction bases left unmatched: 10. Germline V lookup: CDR1 SGHTA, CDR2 FQGNSA. The whole variable domain, filled in from reference TRBV7-2 and TRBJ2-3, reads GAGVSQSPSNKVTEKGKDVELRCDPISGHTALYWYRQSLGQGLEFLIYFQGNSAPDKSGLPSDRFSAERTGGSVSTLTIQRTQQEDSAVYLCASSGKGAIFTQYFGPGTRLTVL.